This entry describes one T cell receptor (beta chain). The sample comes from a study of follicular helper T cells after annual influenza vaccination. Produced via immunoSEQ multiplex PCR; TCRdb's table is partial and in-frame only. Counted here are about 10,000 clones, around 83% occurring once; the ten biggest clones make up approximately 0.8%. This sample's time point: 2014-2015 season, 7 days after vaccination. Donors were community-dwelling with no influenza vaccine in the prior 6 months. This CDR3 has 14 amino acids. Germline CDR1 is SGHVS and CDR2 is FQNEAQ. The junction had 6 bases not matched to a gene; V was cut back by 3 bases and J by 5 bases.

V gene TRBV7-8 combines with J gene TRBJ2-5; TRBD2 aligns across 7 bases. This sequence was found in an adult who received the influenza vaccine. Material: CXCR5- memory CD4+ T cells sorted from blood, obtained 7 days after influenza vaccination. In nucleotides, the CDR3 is TGTGCCAGCAGCTTTCGGGGGAGGGCCGAGACCCAGTACTTC. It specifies CASSFRGRAETQYF.